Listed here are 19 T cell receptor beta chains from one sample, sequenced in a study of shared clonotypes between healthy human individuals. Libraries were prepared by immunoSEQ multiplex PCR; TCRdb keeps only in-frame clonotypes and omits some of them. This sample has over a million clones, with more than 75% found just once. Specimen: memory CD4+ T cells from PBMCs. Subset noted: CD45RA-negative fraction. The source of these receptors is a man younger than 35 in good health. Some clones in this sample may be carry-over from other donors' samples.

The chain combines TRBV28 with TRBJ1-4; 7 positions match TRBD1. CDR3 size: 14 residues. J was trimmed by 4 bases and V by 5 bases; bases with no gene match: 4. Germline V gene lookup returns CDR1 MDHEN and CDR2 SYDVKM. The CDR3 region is CASSPGTVNEKLFF. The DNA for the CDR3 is TGTGCCAGCAGTCCCGGGACAGTTAATGAAAAACTGTTTTTT.

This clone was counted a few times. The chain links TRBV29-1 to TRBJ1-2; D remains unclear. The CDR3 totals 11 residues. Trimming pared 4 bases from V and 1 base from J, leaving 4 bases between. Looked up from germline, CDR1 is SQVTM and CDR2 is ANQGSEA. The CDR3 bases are TGCAGCGTTGCACTTAACTATGGCTACACCTTC. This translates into CSVALNYGYTF.

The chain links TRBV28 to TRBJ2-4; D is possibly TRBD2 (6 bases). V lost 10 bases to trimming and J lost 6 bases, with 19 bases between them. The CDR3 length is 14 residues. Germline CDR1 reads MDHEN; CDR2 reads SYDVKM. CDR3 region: CANQGLGGANIQYF. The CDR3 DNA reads TGTGCCAACCAGGGTCTGGGGGGTGCAAACATTCAGTACTTC.

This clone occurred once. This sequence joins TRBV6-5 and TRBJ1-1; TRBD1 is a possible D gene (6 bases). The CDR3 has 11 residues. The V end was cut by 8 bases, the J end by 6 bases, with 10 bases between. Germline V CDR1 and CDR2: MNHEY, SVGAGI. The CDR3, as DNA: TGTGCCAGCTTCAGGGGATCTGAAGCTTTCTTT. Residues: CASFRGSEAFF.

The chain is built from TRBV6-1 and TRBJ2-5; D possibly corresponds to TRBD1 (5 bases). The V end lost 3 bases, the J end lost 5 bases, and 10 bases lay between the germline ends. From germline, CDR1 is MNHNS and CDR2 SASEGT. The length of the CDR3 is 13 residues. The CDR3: CASSELGRETQYF. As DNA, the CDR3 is TGTGCCAGCAGTGAGCTGGGGCGGGAGACCCAGTACTTC.

The CDR3 protein is CSFWTGAYGYTF. The CDR3, as DNA: TGCAGCTTTTGGACAGGGGCCTATGGCTACACCTTC. This chain uses TRBV29-1 with TRBJ1-2, with 9 positions matching TRBD1. Germline V CDR1 and CDR2: SQVTM, ANQGSEA. This CDR3 has 12 amino acids. V shed 8 bases and J 4 bases; nucleotides not matched to a gene: 5.

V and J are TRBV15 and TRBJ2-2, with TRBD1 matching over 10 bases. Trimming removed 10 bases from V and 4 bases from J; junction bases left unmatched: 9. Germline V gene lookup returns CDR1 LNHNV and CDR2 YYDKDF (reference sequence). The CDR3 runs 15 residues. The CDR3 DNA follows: TGTGCCATCAACCGGGACAGGGGTTTCACCGGGGAGCTGTTTTTT. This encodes CAINRDRGFTGELFF.

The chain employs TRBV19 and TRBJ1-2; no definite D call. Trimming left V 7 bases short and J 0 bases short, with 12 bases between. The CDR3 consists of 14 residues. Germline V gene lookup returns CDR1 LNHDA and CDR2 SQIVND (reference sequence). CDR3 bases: TGTGCCAGTACCGCGGGCAGCCCTAACTATGGCTACACCTTC. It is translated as CASTAGSPNYGYTF.

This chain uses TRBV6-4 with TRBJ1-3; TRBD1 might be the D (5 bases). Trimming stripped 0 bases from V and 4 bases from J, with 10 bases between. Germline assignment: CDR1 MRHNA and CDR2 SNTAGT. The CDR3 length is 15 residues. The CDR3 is CASSDSSTVGNTIYF. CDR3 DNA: TGTGCCAGCAGTGACTCGTCGACAGTCGGAAACACCATATATTTT.

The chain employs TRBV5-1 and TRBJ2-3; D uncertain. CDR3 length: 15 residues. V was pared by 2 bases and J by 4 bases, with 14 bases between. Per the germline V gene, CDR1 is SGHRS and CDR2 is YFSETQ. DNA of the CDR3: TGCGCCAGCAGCTTCAACGGGCGCACACCAGATACGCAGTATTTT. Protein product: CASSFNGRTPDTQYF.

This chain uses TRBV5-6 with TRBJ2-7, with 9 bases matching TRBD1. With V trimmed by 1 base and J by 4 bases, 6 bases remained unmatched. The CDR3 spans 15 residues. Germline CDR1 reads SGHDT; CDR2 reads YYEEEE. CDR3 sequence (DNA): TGTGCCAGCAGCTTGTACGGACAGGGGCTATACGAGCAGTACTTC. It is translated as CASSLYGQGLYEQYF. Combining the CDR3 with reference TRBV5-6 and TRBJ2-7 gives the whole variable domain DAGVTQSPTHLIKTRGQQVTLRCSPKSGHDTVSWYQQALGQGPQFIFQYYEEEERQRGNFPDRFSGHQFPNYSSELNVNALLLGDSALYLCASSLYGQGLYEQYFGPGTRLTVT.

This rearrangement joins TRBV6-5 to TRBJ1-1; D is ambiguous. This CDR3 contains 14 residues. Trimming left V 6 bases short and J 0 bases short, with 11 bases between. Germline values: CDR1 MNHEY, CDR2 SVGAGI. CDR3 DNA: TGTGCCAGCAGCTTTCAAAGGGTGAACACTGAAGCTTTCTTT. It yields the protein CASSFQRVNTEAFF.

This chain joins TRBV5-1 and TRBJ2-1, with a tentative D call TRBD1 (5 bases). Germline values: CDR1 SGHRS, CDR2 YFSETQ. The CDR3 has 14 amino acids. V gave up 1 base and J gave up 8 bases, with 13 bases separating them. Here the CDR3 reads CASSLKGIGDEQFF. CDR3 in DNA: TGCGCCAGCAGCTTGAAGGGGATAGGCGATGAGCAGTTCTTC.

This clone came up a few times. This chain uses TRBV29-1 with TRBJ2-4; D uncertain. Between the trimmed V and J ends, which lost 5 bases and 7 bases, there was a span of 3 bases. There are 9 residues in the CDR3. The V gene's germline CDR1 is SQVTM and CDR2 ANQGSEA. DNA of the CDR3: TGCAGCGTTCGTAACATTCAGTACTTC. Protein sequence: CSVRNIQYF.

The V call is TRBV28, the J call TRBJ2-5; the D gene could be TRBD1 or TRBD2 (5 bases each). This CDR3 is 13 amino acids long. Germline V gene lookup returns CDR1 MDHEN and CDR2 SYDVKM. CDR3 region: CGSMLGDGETQYF. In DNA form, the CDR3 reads TGTGGCTCAATGTTGGGGGATGGGGAGACCCAGTACTTC.

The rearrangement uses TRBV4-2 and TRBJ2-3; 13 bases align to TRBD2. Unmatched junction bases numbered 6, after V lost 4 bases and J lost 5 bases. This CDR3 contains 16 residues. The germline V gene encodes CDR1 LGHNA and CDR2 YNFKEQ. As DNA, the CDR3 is TGTGCCAGCAGCCTCTGGACTAGCGGGAGAGGAGATACGCAGTATTTT. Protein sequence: CASSLWTSGRGDTQYF.

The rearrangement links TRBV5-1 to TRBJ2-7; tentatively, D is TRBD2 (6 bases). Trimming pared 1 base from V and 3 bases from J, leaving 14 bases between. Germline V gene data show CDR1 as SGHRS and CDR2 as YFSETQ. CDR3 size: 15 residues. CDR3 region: CASSLKEVADYEQYF. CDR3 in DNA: TGCGCCAGCAGCTTGAAAGAGGTAGCGGACTACGAGCAGTACTTC.

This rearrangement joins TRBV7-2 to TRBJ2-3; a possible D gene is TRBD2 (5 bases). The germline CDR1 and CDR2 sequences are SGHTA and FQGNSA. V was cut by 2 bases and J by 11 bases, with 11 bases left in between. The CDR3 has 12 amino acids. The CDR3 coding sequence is TGTGCCAGCAGCTTAACGAATCGGGGGCAGTATTTT. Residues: CASSLTNRGQYF.

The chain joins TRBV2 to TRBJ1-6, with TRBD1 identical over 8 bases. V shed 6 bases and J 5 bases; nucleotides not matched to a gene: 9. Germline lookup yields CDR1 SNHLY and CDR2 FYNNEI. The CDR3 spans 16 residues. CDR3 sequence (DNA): TGTGCCAGCAGAGCGGGACAGGCGAGAAATAATTCACCCCTCCACTTT. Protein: CASRAGQARNNSPLHF.